This passage covers 29 T cell receptor beta chains from one sample sequenced in a study of neurological immune-mediated disorders. The time point: longitudinal time-point 2. TCRdb reanalysed the 5' RACE reads using MiXCR and keeps one entry per CDR3 protein. The data contain tens of thousands of distinct CDR3 sequences, about 13% of them seen just once; the ten biggest clones take up 2% to 2.5%. The sequenced sample consisted of PBMCs. Source of these receptors: a middle-aged woman in good health.

This clonotype was observed at least ten times. The CDR3 DNA follows: TGCAGCGTAGGTACAGGGGGCAATAGCAATCAGCCCCAGCATTTT. Amino acids: CSVGTGGNSNQPQHF. The genes are TRBV29-1 and TRBJ1-5; 9 bases are shared with TRBD1. The CDR3 is 15 residues long. V shed 6 bases and J 0 bases; nucleotides not matched to a gene: 6. Germline CDR1 SQVTM, CDR2 ANQGSEA.

This clonotype appeared many times. The genes are TRBV5-1 and TRBJ1-2, with D possibly matching TRBD1 (6 bases). The CDR3 totals 18 residues. The ends were cut back, 0 bases at V and 4 bases at J, with 22 bases in the middle. CDR1 SGHRS and CDR2 YFSETQ come from the germline V gene. CDR3 DNA sequence: TGCGCCAGCAGCTTGGAATCGAGGACTGGGGGCCCCCTCTATGGCTACACCTTC. Amino acid sequence: CASSLESRTGGPLYGYTF. Based on the CDR3 plus reference TRBV5-1 and TRBJ1-2, the full variable domain is KAGVTQTPRYLIKTRGQQVTLSCSPISGHRSVSWYQQTPGQGLQFLFEYFSETQRNKGNFPGRFSGRQFSNSRSEMNVSTLELGDSALYLCASSLESRTGGPLYGYTFGSGTRLTVV.

This clonotype has ten or more counts. The chain is built from TRBV7-2 and TRBJ2-5; 8 nucleotides match TRBD2. CDR1 and CDR2 (germline): SGHTA, FQGNSA. CDR3 length equals 14 residues. The V gene end was trimmed by 8 bases and the J gene end by 5 bases; junction bases not matched to a gene: 10. The CDR3 loop is CASRTGGGVETQYF. As DNA, the CDR3 is TGTGCCAGCCGAACGGGGGGGGGTGTGGAGACCCAGTACTTC.

V is TRBV24-1 and J is TRBJ2-1; 9 bases align to TRBD2. CDR1 is KGHDR and CDR2 is SFDVKD in the germline V gene. J gave up 9 bases and V 3 bases, and 20 bases lay outside the gene matches. The CDR3 is 19 residues long. The chain's CDR3 is CATSDPWRAGGHPMGEQFF. CDR3 in DNA: TGTGCCACCAGTGATCCGTGGAGAGCGGGGGGACACCCGATGGGTGAGCAGTTCTTC.

The chain couples TRBV10-3 to TRBJ1-1; D is unresolved. The CDR3 is 13 amino acids. Germline V gene data show CDR1 as ENHRY and CDR2 as SYGVKD. Trimming removed 7 bases at V and 2 bases at J, with 11 bases between. The DNA for the CDR3 is TGTGCCATCATTGCGGACTTTAACACTGAAGCTTTCTTT. Its translation: CAIIADFNTEAFF.

This clonotype showed up many times. This sequence joins TRBV9 and TRBJ1-2; unclear D gene. Germline V lookup: CDR1 SGDLS, CDR2 YYNGEE. CDR3 length equals 14 residues. V lost 0 bases, J lost 4 bases, and 10 bases lay in between. The CDR3 is CASSVDDNTYGYTF. The CDR3 DNA reads as TGTGCCAGCAGCGTAGATGACAATACCTATGGCTACACCTTC.

In regard to this clonotype: The germline gene is not matched at one end of the junction; a read error may be the cause. The chain joins TRBV2 to TRBJ2-1; D could derive from TRBD1 or TRBD2 (5 bases each). The CDR3 totals 14 residues. Germline values: CDR1 SNHLY, CDR2 FYNNEI. The CDR3 sequence: CASIKGVGVFERFF. In DNA, the CDR3 is TGTGCCAGCATTAAAGGGGTCGGGGTATTCGAGCGGTTCTTC. The complete variable domain, with remaining parts taken from reference TRBV2 and TRBJ2-1, reads EPEVTQTPSHQVTQMGQEVILRCVPISNHLYFYWYRQILGQKVEFLVSFYNNEISEKSEIFDDQFSVERPDGSNFTLKIRSTKLEDSAMYFCASIKGVGVFERFFGPGTRLTVL.

At least ten counts were recorded for this clonotype. V is TRBV5-1 and J is TRBJ1-2; D is unclear. V gave up 2 bases and J gave up 6 bases, with 14 bases separating them. The length of the CDR3 is 14 residues. In germline, CDR1 is SGHRS, CDR2 YFSETQ. The CDR3 DNA sequence: TGCGCCAGCAGCTTCCGGACGGAGATCGATGGCTACACCTTC. Amino acids: CASSFRTEIDGYTF.

This clonotype was counted many times. This chain links TRBV2 with TRBJ2-3; D gene unclear. Deletions cut 8 bases from V and 0 bases from J, with 15 bases between. CDR3 length: 15 residues. Per germline, CDR1 SNHLY and CDR2 FYNNEI. The CDR3 region has the DNA TGTGCCAGCCGGACGCTCCCGGATAGCACAGATACGCAGTATTTT. Protein product: CASRTLPDSTDTQYF.

This clonotype was observed at least ten times. Mismatch with germline at one junction end may stem from a read error. This chain uses TRBV7-7 with TRBJ2-1; D ambiguous. CDR1 and CDR2 (germline): SSHAT, FNYEAQ (reference sequence). The CDR3 is made up of 17 amino acids. The CDR3 here is CASSLGPPTQTYNEQFF. In nucleotides, the CDR3 is TGTGCTAGCAGCTTAGGCCCTCCGACACAAACCTACAATGAGCAGTTCTTC.

This clonotype has ten or more counts. The V call is TRBV20-1, the J call TRBJ1-1, with D hard to call. Germline loops: CDR1 DFQATT, CDR2 SNEGSKA (reference sequence). The CDR3 is made up of 14 amino acids. V was shortened by 5 bases and J by 2 bases, with 15 bases between the two germline ends. The CDR3 reads CSALPGESNTEAFF. The CDR3 nucleotides read TGCAGTGCTCTTCCCGGGGAGAGTAACACTGAAGCTTTCTTT.

Many counts were recorded for this clonotype. V usage is TRBV2 and J usage is TRBJ2-2; 11 bases agree with TRBD2. V shed 7 bases and J 3 bases; nucleotides not matched to a gene: 10. Germline lookup yields CDR1 SNHLY and CDR2 FYNNEI. The CDR3 runs to 17 residues. CDR3 sequence: CASNTIAGGPDTGELFF. The CDR3 DNA reads TGTGCCAGCAATACGATAGCGGGGGGGCCGGACACCGGGGAGCTGTTTTTT.

This clonotype was picked up a small number of times. This chain links TRBV29-1 with TRBJ1-2, with 10 bases that match TRBD1. J was trimmed by 6 bases and V by 7 bases; bases with no gene match: 5. CDR3 length: 12 residues. Germline CDR1 and CDR2: SQVTM and ANQGSEA. The CDR3 region has the DNA TGCAGCGCTAATGACAGGGGGCATGGCTACACCTTC. This sequence encodes CSANDRGHGYTF.

The sample holds many counts of this clonotype. The rearrangement uses TRBV5-1 and TRBJ1-1; D remains unclear. The V end was cut by 0 bases, the J end by 1 base, with 4 bases between. Germline V gene data show CDR1 as SGHRS and CDR2 as YFSETQ. The CDR3 length is 13 residues. The CDR3 DNA is TGCGCCAGCAGCTTGGACAGGAACACTGAAGCTTTCTTT. Protein: CASSLDRNTEAFF.

This clonotype showed up many times. The CDR3 DNA reads as TGTGCCAGCAGCCGGGTCTGGGGTGAGCAGTTCTTC. This sequence encodes CASSRVWGEQFF. The chain recombines TRBV11-1 with TRBJ2-1; no definite D call. With 5 bases removed from V and 9 bases from J, the gap between germline ends came to 11 bases. The CDR3 runs to 12 residues. The germline gives CDR1 SGHAT, CDR2 FQDESV (reference sequence). Complete variable domain (other parts from reference TRBV11-1 and TRBJ2-1): EAEVAQSPRYKITEKSQAVAFWCDPISGHATLYWYRQILGQGPELLVQFQDESVVDDSQLPKDRFSAERLKGVDSTLKIQPAELGDSAMYLCASSRVWGEQFFGPGTRLTVL.

The chain carries TRBV5-1 and TRBJ2-2; no firm D call. The germline V gene encodes CDR1 SGHRS and CDR2 YFSETQ. CDR3 length equals 14 residues. Deletions cut 5 bases from V and 7 bases from J, with 15 bases between. CDR3 coding DNA: TGCGCCAGCAGACCACGGTTTGAGGACGGGGAGCTGTTTTTT. Its translation: CASRPRFEDGELFF.

This clonotype was recorded at least ten times. The V and J genes are TRBV6-1 and TRBJ2-1; a weak D match, TRBD1 (5 bases). The CDR3 totals 13 residues. The ends were cut back, 5 bases at V and 7 bases at J, with 12 bases in the middle. The germline V gene has CDR1 MNHNS and CDR2 SASEGT. In DNA, the CDR3 is TGTGCCAGCAGTTCGGTGGGGCCGAATGAGCAGTTCTTC. Translation gives CASSSVGPNEQFF.

This clonotype was detected ten times or more. This chain uses TRBV7-3 with TRBJ1-1; D is unresolved. Trimming shortened V by 5 bases and J by 5 bases, and 12 bases separated the two germline ends. Per germline, CDR1 SGHTA and CDR2 FQGTGA. This CDR3 region has 13 residues. The CDR3 DNA is TGTGCCAGCAGCCGCGGAGGAGGGACTGAAGCTTTCTTT. Its protein product is CASSRGGGTEAFF.

This clonotype showed up many times. The chain employs TRBV10-3 and TRBJ2-1; TRBD2 matches at 7 bases. This CDR3 comprises 15 residues. Germline values: CDR1 ENHRY, CDR2 SYGVKD. V shed 0 bases and J 5 bases; nucleotides not matched to a gene: 4. CDR3 bases: TGTGCCATCAGTGAGTCGCGGGAGTATGACAATGAGCAGTTCTTC. It encodes CAISESREYDNEQFF.

This clonotype was detected many times. Just one base apart from a much larger clone, this may be a read error. The gene calls are TRBV5-6 and TRBJ1-2; TRBD1 matches at 7 bases. This CDR3 contains 13 residues. CDR1 is SGHDT and CDR2 is YYEEEE in the germline V gene. The CDR3 nucleotides are TGTGCCAGCAGCCCACCAGGACAGGTTGGCCACACCTTC. The encoded protein is CASSPPGQVGHTF.

At least ten counts were recorded for this clonotype. The rearrangement joins TRBV4-1 to TRBJ1-5; TRBD1 is a possible D gene (6 bases). The CDR3 length is 14 residues. Trimming stripped 1 base from V and 2 bases from J, with 6 bases between. Germline V gene data show CDR1 as MGHRA and CDR2 as YSYEKL. CDR3 sequence reads: CASSQGQGNQPQHF. The DNA for the CDR3 is TGCGCCAGCAGCCAAGGACAGGGCAATCAGCCCCAGCATTTT.

There are many counts of this clonotype. For the CDR3, the DNA is TGTGCCAGCAGCCCTAGGGGGGGCGCCTACAATGAGCAGTTCTTC. Its translation: CASSPRGGAYNEQFF. The chain couples TRBV7-3 to TRBJ2-1; D perhaps matches TRBD2 (7 bases). CDR1 and CDR2 from the germline V gene are SGHTA and FQGTGA. The CDR3 covers 15 residues. V lost 5 bases and J lost 2, with 13 bases in between.

This clonotype was seen many times. This chain uses TRBV4-1 with TRBJ2-1; TRBD2 matches 7 bases. CDR1 MGHRA and CDR2 YSYEKL come from the germline V gene. The CDR3 runs 15 residues. With V trimmed by 4 bases and J by 8 bases, 11 bases remained unmatched. The CDR3: CASSPGLADGYEQFF. In DNA, the CDR3 is TGCGCCAGCAGCCCCGGGCTAGCGGACGGGTATGAGCAGTTCTTC.

The J gene is TRBJ2-3, the V gene TRBV19; TRBD1 might be the D (6 bases). The germline V and J ends were trimmed by 6 bases and 0 bases, with 10 bases remaining between them. Germline V lookup: CDR1 LNHDA, CDR2 SQIVND (reference sequence). The CDR3 runs to 14 residues. Written as DNA, the CDR3 is TGTGCCAGTAGGGACAGTCCTAGCACAGATACGCAGTATTTT. It codes for CASRDSPSTDTQYF.

The rearrangement links TRBV10-3 to TRBJ2-5; D gene unclear. Germline V gene sequence: CDR1 ENHRY, CDR2 SYGVKD. The CDR3 consists of 15 residues. Trimming took 6 bases from V and 1 from J, leaving 15 bases between them. CDR3 in DNA: TGTGCCATCAGAGTTGGCGCCGGTGCCCAAGAGACCCAGTACTTC. The encoded protein is CAIRVGAGAQETQYF.

On this clonotype itself: Since no conserved phenylalanine or tryptophan closes the CDR3, a read error is the likely cause. This CDR3 is CASSLGATGKDGYTV. The CDR3 coding sequence is TGTGCCAGCAGCTTAGGGGCGACAGGGAAGGATGGATACACCGTC. The chain has TRBV7-2 and TRBJ1-2; 7 bases match TRBD1. The CDR3 extends over 15 amino acids. Germline loops: CDR1 SGHTA, CDR2 FQGNSA.

This clonotype was seen many times. The V call is TRBV3-1, the J call TRBJ2-1; TRBD2 might be the D (5 bases). The CDR3 length is 14 residues. The germline gives CDR1 LGHDT, CDR2 YNNKEL (reference sequence). V gave up 1 base and J gave up 9 bases, with 13 bases separating them. The CDR3 here is CASSQAVAGGEQFF. The CDR3 region has the DNA TGTGCCAGCAGCCAAGCCGTGGCGGGTGGTGAGCAGTTCTTC.

This clonotype was counted ten times or more. The chain carries TRBV2 and TRBJ1-2; D perhaps matches TRBD1 (5 bases). The CDR3 sequence is 14 residues long. CDR1 and CDR2 (germline): SNHLY, FYNNEI. V shed 5 bases and J shed 5 bases, with 15 bases lying between them. The CDR3 DNA reads as TGTGCCAGCAGTTTGTCTCAGGGTACTTATGGCTACACCTTC. This translates into CASSLSQGTYGYTF.

This clonotype showed up many times. The rearrangement links TRBV7-9 to TRBJ1-4, with TRBD1 matching over 9 bases. Germline V gene sequence: CDR1 SEHNR, CDR2 FQNEAQ (reference sequence). The CDR3 has 16 residues. V shed 0 bases and J 6 bases; nucleotides not matched to a gene: 5. Written as DNA, the CDR3 is TGTGCCAGCAGCTTAGCACTACAGGGGGCGCATGAAAAACTGTTTTTT. Protein sequence: CASSLALQGAHEKLFF.